The rows below give T cell receptor beta chains drawn from one sample of a study of blood T cell repertoires in COVID-19. Using immunoSEQ multiplex PCR, the repertoire was profiled, and TCRdb retains in-frame clones only, with some absent. This table has about 240,000 clones, more than 75% appearing once. The source material was peripheral blood. The source of these receptors is a woman aged 80 or over with COVID-19, enrolled during active disease. Each CDR3 is given with its conserved first and last residue. A D gene is named only where the DNA matches it firmly. Some rows have no size entry. The others give once, few or many, or a class for an expanded clone.

TRBV24-1	TRBJ1-4	TRBD1	NA	CATSDLAFGTGYSTNEKLFF	TGTGCCACCAGTGATTTGGCTTTCGGGACAGGGTATTCAACTAATGAAAAACTGTTTTTT
TRBV7-9	TRBJ1-1	TRBD1	NA	CASSLSGTDGEAFF	TGTGCCAGCAGCTTATCCGGGACAGATGGGGAAGCTTTCTTT
TRBV5-1	TRBJ1-6	NA	NA	CASSIGTVQNSPLHF	TGCGCCAGCAGCATTGGAACAGTTCAAAATTCACCCCTCCACTTT
TRBV5-4	TRBJ1-3	NA	NA	CASSLGVGAGDTIYF	TGTGCCAGCAGCTTGGGGGTGGGGGCCGGAGACACCATATATTTT
TRBV6-6	TRBJ1-1	NA	NA	CASSYSGGTTEAFF	TGTGCCAGCAGTTATAGTGGGGGGACGACTGAAGCTTTCTTT
TRBV19	TRBJ1-2	TRBD1	NA	CASSMLPGQGQDGYTF	TGTGCCAGTAGTATGCTACCGGGACAGGGCCAGGATGGCTACACCTTC
TRBV7-6	TRBJ2-3	TRBD1	NA	CASSPQGGVTDTQYF	TGTGCCAGCAGCCCCCAAGGGGGCGTTACAGATACGCAGTATTTT
TRBV7-2	TRBJ1-4	NA	NA	CASSIYREDEKLFF	TGTGCCAGCAGCATATACAGGGAAGATGAAAAACTGTTTTTT
TRBV5-1	TRBJ2-1	TRBD2	few	CASSLSRAGVSYNEQFF	TGCGCCAGCAGCCTCTCCCGGGCGGGGGTGTCCTACAATGAGCAGTTCTTC
TRBV27	TRBJ1-2	TRBD1	NA	CASSWTGGYGYTF	TGTGCCAGCAGTTGGACAGGGGGCTATGGCTACACCTTC
TRBV27	TRBJ2-1	NA	NA	CASSLGSGSYNEQFF	TGTGCCAGCTCTTTGGGTAGCGGATCCTACAATGAGCAGTTCTTC
TRBV7-9	TRBJ2-5	NA	NA	CASSLAGGRETQYF	TGTGCCAGCAGCTTAGCCGGGGGACGAGAGACCCAGTACTTC
TRBV30	TRBJ2-3	TRBD1	NA	CAWSVTQGADTQYF	TGTGCCTGGAGTGTGACACAGGGGGCAGATACGCAGTATTTT
TRBV6-5	TRBJ2-1	NA	NA	CASRASTSLWGEQFF	TGTGCCAGCAGGGCTAGCACCTCTCTTTGGGGTGAGCAGTTCTTC
TRBV19	TRBJ2-3	NA	NA	CASSTGSGSTDTQYF	TGTGCCAGTAGTACCGGGTCGGGTAGCACAGATACGCAGTATTTT
TRBV9	TRBJ2-5	TRBD2	NA	CASSVGLAGVETQYF	TGTGCCAGCAGCGTGGGACTAGCGGGAGTGGAGACCCAGTACTTC
TRBV9	TRBJ2-2	TRBD2	few	CASSAVRGGRVSTGELFF	TGTGCCAGCAGCGCGGTCCGCGGGGGGCGCGTTAGCACCGGGGAGCTGTTTTTT
TRBV7-9	TRBJ1-2	NA	NA	CASSPGYGYTF	TGTGCCAGCAGCCCAGGATATGGCTACACCTTC
TRBV6-5	TRBJ1-1	NA	once	CASRFSGPNTEAFF	TGTGCCAGCAGGTTTTCAGGGCCGAACACTGAAGCTTTCTTT
TRBV7-2	TRBJ1-1	NA	NA	CASSLTGSDTEAFF	TGTGCCAGCAGCTTGACAGGTTCGGACACTGAAGCTTTCTTT
TRBV5-1	TRBJ2-1	TRBD2	NA	CASSLVAGGRGEQFF	TGCGCCAGCAGCTTGGTGGCGGGGGGCCGAGGGGAGCAGTTCTTC
TRBV6-2/TRBV6-3	TRBJ2-7	NA	NA	CASSQNNRDYEQYF	TGTGCCAGCAGCCAGAACAACAGGGATTACGAGCAGTACTTC
TRBV7-2	TRBJ1-5	NA	NA	CASSLGSGTGQPQHF	TGTGCCAGCAGCCTAGGGTCGGGGACTGGCCAGCCCCAGCATTTT
TRBV18	TRBJ2-2	TRBD1	NA	CASSIGTGNTGELFF	TGTGCCAGCTCAATCGGGACAGGGAACACCGGGGAGCTGTTTTTT
TRBV27	TRBJ1-2	TRBD1	NA	CASSPGQRVYGYTF	TGTGCCAGCAGCCCGGGACAGAGGGTCTATGGCTACACCTTC
TRBV30	TRBJ2-7	NA	NA	CAWSNNHEQYF	TGTGCCTGGTCGAACAACCACGAGCAGTACTTC
TRBV5-1	TRBJ1-1	TRBD1	NA	CASSLARTGYTEAFF	TGCGCCAGCAGCTTGGCCCGGACAGGGTACACTGAAGCTTTCTTT
TRBV27	TRBJ1-1	NA	NA	CASRKAFGDTEAFF	TGTGCCAGCAGGAAGGCCTTCGGGGACACTGAAGCTTTCTTT
TRBV29-1	TRBJ1-2	NA	NA	CSVMGALGGYTF	TGCAGCGTTATGGGGGCGCTGGGAGGCTACACCTTC
TRBV6-1	TRBJ1-2	NA	NA	CASSEGGHERGYTF	TGTGCCAGCAGTGAAGGGGGACACGAGCGGGGCTACACCTTC
TRBV30	TRBJ1-1	NA	NA	CACLRPLNTEAFF	TGTGCCTGTCTCAGGCCCCTGAACACTGAAGCTTTCTTT
TRBV3-1/TRBV3-2	TRBJ2-3	TRBD2	once	CASSPSSNSGGATDTQYF	TGTGCCAGCAGCCCCTCAAGTAATAGCGGGGGGGCCACAGATACGCAGTATTTT
TRBV7-9	TRBJ2-3	TRBD1	NA	CASSIRGLGTDTQYF	TGTGCCAGCAGCATCAGGGGGCTAGGCACAGATACGCAGTATTTT
TRBV12-3/TRBV12-4	TRBJ1-2	NA	NA	CASSPQAYYGYTF	TGTGCCAGCAGCCCACAGGCTTACTATGGCTACACCTTC
TRBV30	TRBJ2-1	TRBD2	NA	CAWSRRGTSLAGAEFF	TGTGCCTGGAGCCGGAGGGGGACCTCACTAGCGGGAGCGGAGTTCTTC
TRBV18	TRBJ2-5	TRBD2	NA	CASSPGLAGVSSWGTQYF	TGTGCCAGCTCGCCCGGACTAGCGGGAGTGTCCAGCTGGGGGACCCAGTACTTC
TRBV3-1/TRBV3-2	TRBJ1-5	NA	NA	CASSQEASNQPQHF	TGTGCCAGCAGCCAAGAGGCCAGCAATCAGCCCCAGCATTTT
TRBV7-9	TRBJ1-4	TRBD1	NA	CASSPSGQGANEKLFF	TGTGCCAGCAGCCCTTCCGGACAGGGAGCTAATGAAAAACTGTTTTTT
TRBV5-1	TRBJ1-1	NA	NA	CASSLNARMNTEAFF	TGCGCCAGCAGCTTGAATGCCAGGATGAACACTGAAGCTTTCTTT
TRBV29-1	TRBJ1-4	TRBD1	few	CSVGKGAGSEKLFF	TGCAGCGTTGGAAAGGGGGCCGGGAGTGAAAAACTGTTTTTT
TRBV6-5	TRBJ1-5	TRBD1	few	CATRGQRNQPQHF	TGTGCCACCAGGGGGCAGAGAAATCAGCCCCAGCATTTT